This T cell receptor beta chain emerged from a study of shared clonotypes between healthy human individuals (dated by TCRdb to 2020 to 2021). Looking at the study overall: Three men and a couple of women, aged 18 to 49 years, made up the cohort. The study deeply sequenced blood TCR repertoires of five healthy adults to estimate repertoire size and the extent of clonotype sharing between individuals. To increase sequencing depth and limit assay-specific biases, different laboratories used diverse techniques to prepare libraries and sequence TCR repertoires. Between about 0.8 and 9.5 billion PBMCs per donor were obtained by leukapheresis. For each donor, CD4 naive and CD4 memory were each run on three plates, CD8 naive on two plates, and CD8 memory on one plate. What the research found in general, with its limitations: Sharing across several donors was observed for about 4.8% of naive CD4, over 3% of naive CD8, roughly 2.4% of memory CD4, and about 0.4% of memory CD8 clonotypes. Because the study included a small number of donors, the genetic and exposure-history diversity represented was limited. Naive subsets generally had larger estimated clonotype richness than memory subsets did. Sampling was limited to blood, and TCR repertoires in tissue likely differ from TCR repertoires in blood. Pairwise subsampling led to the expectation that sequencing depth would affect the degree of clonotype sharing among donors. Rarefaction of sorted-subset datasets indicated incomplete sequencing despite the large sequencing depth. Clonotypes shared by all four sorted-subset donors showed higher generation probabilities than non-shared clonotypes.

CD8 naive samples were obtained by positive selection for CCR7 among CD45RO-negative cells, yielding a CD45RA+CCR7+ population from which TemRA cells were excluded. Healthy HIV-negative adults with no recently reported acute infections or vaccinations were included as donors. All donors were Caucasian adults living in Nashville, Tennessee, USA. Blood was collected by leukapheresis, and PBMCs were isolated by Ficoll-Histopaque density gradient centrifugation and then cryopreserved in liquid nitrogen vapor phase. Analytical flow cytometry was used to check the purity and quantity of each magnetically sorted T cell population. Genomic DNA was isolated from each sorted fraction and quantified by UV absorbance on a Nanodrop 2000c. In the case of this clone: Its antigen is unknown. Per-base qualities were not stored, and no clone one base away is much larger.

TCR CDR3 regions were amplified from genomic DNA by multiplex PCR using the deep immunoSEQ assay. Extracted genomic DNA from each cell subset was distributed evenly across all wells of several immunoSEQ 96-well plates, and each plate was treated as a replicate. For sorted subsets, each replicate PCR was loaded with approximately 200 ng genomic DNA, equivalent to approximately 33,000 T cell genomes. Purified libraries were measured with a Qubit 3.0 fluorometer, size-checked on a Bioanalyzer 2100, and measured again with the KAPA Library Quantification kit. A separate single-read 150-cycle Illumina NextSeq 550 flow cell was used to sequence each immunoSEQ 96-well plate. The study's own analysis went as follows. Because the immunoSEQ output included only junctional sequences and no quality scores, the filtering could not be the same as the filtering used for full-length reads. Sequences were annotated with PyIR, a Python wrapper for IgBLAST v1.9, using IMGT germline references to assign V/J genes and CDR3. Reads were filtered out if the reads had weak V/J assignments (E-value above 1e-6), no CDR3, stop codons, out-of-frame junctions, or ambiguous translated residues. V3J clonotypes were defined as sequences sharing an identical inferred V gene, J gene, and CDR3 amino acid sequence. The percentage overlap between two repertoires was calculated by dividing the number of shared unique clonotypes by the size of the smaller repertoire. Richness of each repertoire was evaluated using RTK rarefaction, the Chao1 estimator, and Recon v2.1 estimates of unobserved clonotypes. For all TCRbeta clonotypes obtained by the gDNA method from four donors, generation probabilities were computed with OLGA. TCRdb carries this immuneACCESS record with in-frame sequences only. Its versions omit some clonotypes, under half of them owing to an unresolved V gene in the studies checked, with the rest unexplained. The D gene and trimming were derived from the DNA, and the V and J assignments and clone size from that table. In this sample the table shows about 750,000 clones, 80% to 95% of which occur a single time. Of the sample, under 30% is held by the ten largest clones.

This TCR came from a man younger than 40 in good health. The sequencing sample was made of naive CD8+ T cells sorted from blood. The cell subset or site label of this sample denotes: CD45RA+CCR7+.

The DNA reads TGTGCCAGCAGTTACTCTACGCTAGCTACCCAATCTGAGCAGTACTTC. Translation gives CASSYSTLATQSEQYF. The chain uses TRBV6-6 and TRBJ2-7; the best D guess is TRBD2, with 5 bases matching. CDR1 MNHNY and CDR2 SVGAGI are derived from the germline V gene (reference sequence). Including cysteine and phenylalanine, the CDR3 has 16 amino acids. The only DNA kept is the CDR3, 48 bases in frame from the first base. The junction carries 19 bases between V and J, which are trimmed by 0 bases and 7 bases respectively.